This T cell receptor (beta chain) stems from a study of CD8+ T cells in alopecia areata. Sample treatment: oral pan-JAK inhibitor, 5-10 mg twice daily. Alopecia areata patients provided lesional scalp punch biopsies and peripheral blood, both collected for the study. Starting from PBMCs, sorting isolated CD4+ and CD8+ T cells. RNA extraction and reverse transcription yielded cDNA as sequencing template. Here immunoSEQ multiplex PCR was the method, and the copy in TCRdb shows in-frame clones only, minus some. Here the sample spans tens of thousands of clones, around nine tenths being singletons. The CDR3 is 15 amino acids. Germline V gene sequence: CDR1 MDHEN, CDR2 SYDVKM. V lost 5 bases, J lost 0 bases, and 11 bases lay in between.

The J gene is TRBJ2-1, the V gene TRBV28; D not resolved. This receptor was taken from a human donor with alopecia areata. Source: CD8+ T cells sorted from blood, taken at week 24, from a patient treated with tofacitinib. In DNA form, the CDR3 reads TGTGCCAGCAGTCCCCGACCGAGCTCCTACAATGAGCAGTTCTTC. It encodes CASSPRPSSYNEQFF.